The TCR beta chain under discussion was sequenced for a study of control samples from healthy donors and cancer patients. Assay: immunoSEQ multiplex PCR; the TCRdb copy retains only in-frame clones and omits some. Of roughly 200,000 clones in the sample, 85% to 95% were seen once. The CDR3 has 12 amino acids. The V gene's germline CDR1 is MDHEN and CDR2 SYDVKM. V dropped 4 bases and J dropped 4 bases, with 7 bases sitting between them. This chain joins TRBV28 and TRBJ1-1; D is uncertain. The sample was blood. This receptor was obtained from a man aged 18 to 30 in good health. CDR3 sequence reads: CASSSRVTEAFF. In nucleotides, the CDR3 is TGTGCCAGCAGTTCGCGGGTCACTGAAGCTTTCTTT.